The 2 T cell receptor beta chains listed next were all sequenced from one sample in a study of CD8+ T cells in alopecia areata. Sequencing used cDNA as its template, made by extracting RNA and reverse transcribing it. TCRdb keeps only in-frame clones here, not all; method: immunoSEQ multiplex PCR. The repertoire has 150,000 to 200,000 clones, about 72% of them found once; the top ten carry roughly 10%. The material sequenced was CD8+ T cells sorted from blood, taken at week 0. The source of these receptors is a human donor with alopecia areata.

The rearrangement links TRBV30 to TRBJ1-2; perhaps TRBD1 as D (6 bases). V dropped 3 bases and J dropped 2 bases, with 13 bases sitting between them. The CDR3 is 14 residues long. Germline assignment: CDR1 GTSNPN and CDR2 SVGIG (reference sequence). Here the CDR3 reads CAWRVRTANYGYTF. The DNA of the CDR3 is TGTGCCTGGAGGGTCCGGACAGCCAACTATGGCTACACCTTC. Combining the CDR3 with reference TRBV30 and TRBJ1-2 gives the whole variable domain SQTIHQWPATLVQPVGSPLSLECTVEGTSNPNLYWYRQAAGRGLQLLFYSVGIGQISSEVPQNLSASRPQDRQFILSSKKLLLSDSGFYLCAWRVRTANYGYTFGSGTRLTVV.

The chain combines TRBV11-2 with TRBJ2-3; D uncertain. Trimming took off 5 bases at V and 0 bases at J, with 24 bases between the two ends. CDR3 length equals 19 residues. The V gene's germline CDR1 is SGHAT and CDR2 FQNNGV. The DNA of the CDR3 is TGTGCCAGCAGCCCCCAGCCTTACCTTAGGGCCGCTAGCACAGATACGCAGTATTTT. Its translation: CASSPQPYLRAASTDTQYF.